These 14 T cell receptor beta chains share one sample of origin, sequenced in a study of shared clonotypes between healthy human individuals. Here immunoSEQ multiplex PCR was the method, and the copy in TCRdb shows in-frame clones only, minus some. Seen here are 1 million to 1.2 million clones, 70% to 85% observed once, and the top ten hold approximately 0.95%. The sample comprised memory CD4+ T cells from PBMCs. Subset meaning: CD45RA-negative fraction. The receptors were gathered from a man aged 18 to 35 in good health. Some clones in this sample may be carry-over from other donors' samples.

This sequence joins TRBV4-1 and TRBJ2-5, with D maybe TRBD2 (5 bases). The germline V and J ends were trimmed by 5 bases and 4 bases, with 20 bases remaining between them. Germline V gene lookup returns CDR1 MGHRA and CDR2 YSYEKL. CDR3 length equals 16 residues. The DNA for the CDR3 is TGCGCCAGCAGCAGGGCGACTGGGCCGAGGGCAGAGACCCAGTACTTC. Translating it yields CASSRATGPRAETQYF.

J is TRBJ2-7 and V is TRBV18, with TRBD2 identical over 15 bases. Germline loops: CDR1 KGHSH, CDR2 LQKENI. The CDR3 length is 19 residues. J lost 5 bases, V lost 0 bases, and 11 bases had no gene match. CDR3 amino acids: CASSPPPGTSGRPPDEQYF. Written as DNA, the CDR3 is TGTGCCAGCTCACCACCGCCCGGGACTAGCGGGAGGCCTCCCGACGAGCAGTACTTC.

Only a few counts were recorded for this clone. The gene calls are TRBV29-1 and TRBJ2-7, with TRBD2 matching 7 bases. The CDR3 contains 13 residues. Germline lookup yields CDR1 SQVTM and CDR2 ANQGSEA. V lost 7 bases, J lost 2 bases, and 8 bases stayed unmatched. The CDR3 region is CSATSARTYEQYF. The DNA of the CDR3 is TGCAGCGCCACTAGCGCGAGAACCTACGAGCAGTACTTC.

The chain carries TRBV5-6 and TRBJ2-3; no clear D gene. Deletions cut 2 bases from V and 6 bases from J, with 19 bases between. The CDR3 covers 16 residues. Germline V lookup: CDR1 SGHDT, CDR2 YYEEEE. The CDR3 coding sequence is TGTGCCAGCAGCTTTAAAGACCGATTCTTGAGGGATACGCAGTATTTT. Its translation is CASSFKDRFLRDTQYF.

The genes are TRBV5-4 and TRBJ2-7; TRBD2 matches 9 bases. CDR3 size: 16 residues. Germline V gene lookup returns CDR1 SGHNT and CDR2 YYREEE (reference sequence). Unmatched junction bases numbered 9, after V lost 4 bases and J lost 1 base. The CDR3 coding sequence is TGTGCCAGCAGCCCAACGGGACTAGCTTCTTCCTACGAGCAGTACTTC. This translates into CASSPTGLASSYEQYF.

The chain combines TRBV28 with TRBJ2-7, with 10 bases matching TRBD1. The CDR3 runs to 15 residues. V was clipped by 4 bases and J by 3 bases; unmatched bases: 6. Germline loops: CDR1 MDHEN, CDR2 SYDVKM. In DNA, the CDR3 is TGTGCCAGCAGTTCTTGGACAGGGGGGAGCTACGAGCAGTACTTC. Translation gives CASSSWTGGSYEQYF.

This clone occurred many times. The chain employs TRBV10-3 and TRBJ1-5, with D tentatively TRBD1 (6 bases). Germline CDR1 ENHRY, CDR2 SYGVKD. V was cut by 4 bases and J by 5 bases, with 12 bases left in between. There are 14 residues in the CDR3. The CDR3 coding sequence is TGTGCCATCAGTGGCACAGGGCGGGATCAGCCCCAGCATTTT. This sequence encodes CAISGTGRDQPQHF.

Concerning this clone itself: A much larger clonotype is one base distant, so this may be a read error. This chain joins TRBV7-8 and TRBJ2-5; 8 nucleotides line up with TRBD2. The germline gives CDR1 SGHVS, CDR2 FQNEAQ. Losses at the gene ends were 5 bases for V and 7 bases for J; bases not matched to a gene: 9. The CDR3 has 14 residues. Here the CDR3 reads CASSPGGAGGTQYF. CDR3 coding DNA: TGTGCCAGCAGCCCCGGCGGGGCGGGAGGGACCCAGTACTTC.

The CDR3 DNA sequence: TGTGCCAGCAGTTTTAGGGGGAAGCACACCGGGGAGCTGTTTTTT. Encoded protein: CASSFRGKHTGELFF. The chain links TRBV28 to TRBJ2-2; maybe TRBD1 (6 bases). The germline V and J ends were trimmed by 3 bases and 3 bases, with 11 bases remaining between them. The CDR3 extends over 15 amino acids. CDR1 and CDR2 (germline): MDHEN, SYDVKM.

The V gene is TRBV6-1, the J gene TRBJ2-1; no definite D call. V was shortened by 7 bases and J by 7 bases, with 17 bases between the two germline ends. Per germline, CDR1 MNHNS and CDR2 SASEGT. This CDR3 contains 14 residues. CDR3 nucleotide sequence: TGTGCCAGCAAGAGAGATTCCGGTCCAAATGAGCAGTTCTTC. Encoded protein: CASKRDSGPNEQFF.

The J gene is TRBJ2-3, the V gene TRBV5-1, with D possibly TRBD2 on 5 matching bases. The length of the CDR3 is 16 residues. Trimming took 0 bases from V and 0 from J, leaving 11 bases between them. The V gene's germline CDR1 is SGHRS and CDR2 YFSETQ. CDR3 DNA sequence: TGCGCCAGCAGCTTGGGGACTGACCGTAGCACAGATACGCAGTATTTT. Its protein product is CASSLGTDRSTDTQYF. Full variable domain (remainder filled in from reference TRBV5-1 and TRBJ2-3): KAGVTQTPRYLIKTRGQQVTLSCSPISGHRSVSWYQQTPGQGLQFLFEYFSETQRNKGNFPGRFSGRQFSNSRSEMNVSTLELGDSALYLCASSLGTDRSTDTQYFGPGTRLTVL.

This clone was picked up a small number of times. This chain uses TRBV27 with TRBJ2-2; 9 bases match TRBD1. After removal of 1 base from V and 1 base from J, the junction contained 7 bases not matched to a gene. The germline V gene encodes CDR1 MNHEY and CDR2 SMNVEV (reference sequence). There are 18 residues in the CDR3. In nucleotides, the CDR3 is TGTGCCAGCAGTTTATGGGGACAGGGTGAAGTGAACACCGGGGAGCTGTTTTTT. Its protein product is CASSLWGQGEVNTGELFF.

The V gene is TRBV7-9, the J gene TRBJ1-4, with a weak D call TRBD1 (6 bases). The CDR3 runs 17 residues. The germline CDR1 and CDR2 sequences are SEHNR and FQNEAQ (reference sequence). Between the trimmed V and J ends, which lost 2 bases and 6 bases, there was a span of 19 bases. The CDR3 loop reads CASSLSRGGATYEKLFF. The CDR3 nucleotides read TGTGCCAGCAGCTTAAGCCGGGGGGGCGCTACGTATGAAAAACTGTTTTTT.

This sequence joins TRBV5-1 and TRBJ2-3; tentatively, D is TRBD2 (5 bases). Trimming shortened V by 4 bases and J by 3 bases, and 12 bases separated the two germline ends. The CDR3 has 14 residues. CDR1 is SGHRS, CDR2 YFSETQ, per germline. This CDR3 reads CASSLGLITDTQYF. CDR3 coding DNA: TGCGCCAGCAGCCTAGGACTGATAACAGATACGCAGTATTTT.